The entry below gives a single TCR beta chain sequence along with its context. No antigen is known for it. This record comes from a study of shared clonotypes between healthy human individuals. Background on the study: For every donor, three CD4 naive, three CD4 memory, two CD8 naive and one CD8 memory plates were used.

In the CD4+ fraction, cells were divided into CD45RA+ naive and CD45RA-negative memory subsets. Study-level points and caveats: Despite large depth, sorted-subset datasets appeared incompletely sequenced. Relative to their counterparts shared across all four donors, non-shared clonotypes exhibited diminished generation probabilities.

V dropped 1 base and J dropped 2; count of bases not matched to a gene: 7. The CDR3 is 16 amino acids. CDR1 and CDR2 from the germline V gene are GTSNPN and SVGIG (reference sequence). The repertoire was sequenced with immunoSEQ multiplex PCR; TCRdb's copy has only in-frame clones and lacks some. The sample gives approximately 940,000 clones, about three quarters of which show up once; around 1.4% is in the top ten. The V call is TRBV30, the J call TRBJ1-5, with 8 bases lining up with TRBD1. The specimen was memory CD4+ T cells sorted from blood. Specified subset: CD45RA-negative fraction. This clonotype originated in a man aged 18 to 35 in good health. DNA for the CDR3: TGTGCCTGGAGTGGAGGGAAGACAGGGGGCAATCAGCCCCAGCATTTT. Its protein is CAWSGGKTGGNQPQHF.